This entry lists 20 T cell receptor beta chains sequenced from one sample in a study of regulatory T cells in long-lasting Graves disease. Assembly of TCR beta libraries relied on iRepertoire HTBI primers together with Arm-PCR of CDR3 regions. In TCRdb, the multiplex PCR reads were re-called with MiXCR into one record per CDR3 protein. The sample consists of over 450,000 distinct CDR3 sequences, around 12% of them appearing once. Specified time point: newly diagnosed GD, antithyroid drugs for less than 3 months. There was RNA extracted from PBMCs, and the TCR library was made from it. This sample also appeared in a second study, on T cells in Graves' hyperthyroidism and ophthalmopathy.

The sample here was peripheral blood mononuclear cells (PBMCs), taken at new diagnosis, from a patient treated with antithyroid drugs. The receptors come from a woman under 40 with Graves disease.

The J gene is TRBJ1-1, the V gene TRBV10-3; maybe TRBD1 (5 bases). The CDR3 has 13 amino acids. Germline CDR1 and CDR2: ENHRY and SYGVKD. With 10 bases removed from V and 0 bases from J, the gap between germline ends came to 12 bases. As DNA, the CDR3 is TGTGCCACCCAGACAGAAGTGAACACTGAAGCTTTCTTT. Its protein product is CATQTEVNTEAFF.

This clonotype occurred a few times. The V gene is TRBV5-6, the J gene TRBJ2-7; D is ambiguous. Trimming stripped 4 bases from V and 3 bases from J, with 14 bases between. The CDR3 length is 14 residues. Germline V gene data show CDR1 as SGHDT and CDR2 as YYEEEE. The CDR3: CASSPASPHYEQYF. CDR3 sequence (DNA): TGTGCCAGCAGCCCCGCGTCACCGCACTACGAGCAGTACTTC.

The rearrangement uses TRBV7-2 and TRBJ2-1; 14 positions match TRBD2. Trimming cost V 6 bases and J 9 bases; bases outside gene matches: 10. The CDR3 runs to 16 residues. Germline loops: CDR1 SGHTA, CDR2 FQGNSA. The DNA for the CDR3 is TGTGCCAGCAGAGGGACTAGCGGGAGTCGAGGGAGTGAGCAGTTCTTC. It translates to CASRGTSGSRGSEQFF.

This clonotype was recorded a few times. This rearrangement joins TRBV28 to TRBJ1-6; no reliable D call. Germline V gives CDR1 MDHEN, CDR2 SYDVKM. The CDR3 sequence is 14 residues long. Trimming shortened V by 3 bases and J by 5 bases, and 8 bases separated the two germline ends. CDR3 DNA: TGTGCCAGCAGTTTTGGTCCTAATAATTCACCCCTCCACTTT. It is translated as CASSFGPNNSPLHF.

V usage is TRBV20-1 and J usage is TRBJ2-1; D may be TRBD2 (6 bases). The length of the CDR3 is 13 residues. Trimming cost V 6 bases and J 4 bases, with 13 bases left between them. The germline gives CDR1 DFQATT, CDR2 SNEGSKA (reference sequence). The chain's CDR3 is CSARMGGYNEQFF. The CDR3 DNA is TGCAGTGCCCGGATGGGGGGTTACAATGAGCAGTTCTTC.

Ten or more counts support this clonotype. The chain joins TRBV2 to TRBJ1-2; D is uncertain. Looked up from germline, CDR1 is SNHLY and CDR2 is FYNNEI. The CDR3 loop spans 11 amino acids. Between the trimmed V and J ends, which lost 5 bases and 7 bases, there was a span of 8 bases. CDR3 bases: TGTGCCAGCAGTACCATAGGTGGCTACACCTTC. It is translated as CASSTIGGYTF. Complete variable domain (other parts from reference TRBV2 and TRBJ1-2): EPEVTQTPSHQVTQMGQEVILRCVPISNHLYFYWYRQILGQKVEFLVSFYNNEISEKSEIFDDQFSVERPDGSNFTLKIRSTKLEDSAMYFCASSTIGGYTFGSGTRLTVV.

This clonotype was counted at least ten times. This chain connects TRBV19 to TRBJ2-2; 7 bases are a match to TRBD1. Germline CDR1 is LNHDA and CDR2 is SQIVND (reference sequence). CDR3 length: 16 residues. The V segment lost 9 bases and the J segment 1 base; nucleotides outside the gene matches: 11. In nucleotides, the CDR3 is TGTGCCAGCCGGACTGTTTACAGGGGGAACACCGGGGAGCTGTTTTTT. As protein: CASRTVYRGNTGELFF.

This clonotype was recorded at least ten times. This chain links TRBV6-1 with TRBJ2-5; weak D call: TRBD1 (5 bases). V dropped 10 bases and J dropped 5 bases, with 14 bases sitting between them. Germline values: CDR1 MNHNS, CDR2 SASEGT. The CDR3 sequence is 12 residues long. CDR3 loop: CATHQGGETQYF. The CDR3 DNA reads as TGTGCCACCCATCAGGGTGGGGAGACCCAGTACTTC.

The chain combines TRBV4-2 with TRBJ2-4; D might be TRBD2 (8 bases). The germline V gene encodes CDR1 LGHNA and CDR2 YNFKEQ. CDR3 length equals 16 residues. Trimming removed 4 bases from V and 4 bases from J, with 17 bases in between. The CDR3 here is CASSLPRGGQKNIQYF. The CDR3 DNA reads as TGTGCCAGCAGCCTCCCCCGGGGGGGACAGAAAAACATTCAGTACTTC.

This clonotype has a count of ten or more. The chain employs TRBV20-1 and TRBJ2-3, with TRBD2 matching over 7 bases. The V segment lost 5 bases and the J segment 0 bases; nucleotides outside the gene matches: 5. This CDR3 has 14 amino acids. Germline loops: CDR1 DFQATT, CDR2 SNEGSKA (reference sequence). The CDR3 nucleotides are TGCAGTGCTGGCCCTAGCGGTAGCACAGATACGCAGTATTTT. Translating gives CSAGPSGSTDTQYF.

Regarding this clonotype: This may arise from a read error, as a much more abundant clone is one base away. The gene calls are TRBV2 and TRBJ1-2; D gene uncertain. Germline V lookup: CDR1 SNHLY, CDR2 FYNNEI. The CDR3 sequence is 11 residues long. The CDR3 loop reads CASSNNYGYNF. The DNA of the CDR3 is TGTGCCAGCAGTAATAACTATGGCTACAACTTC.

This clonotype has at least ten counts. The chain employs TRBV25-1 and TRBJ1-2; 7 bases fit TRBD1. This CDR3 has 14 residues. J lost 8 bases, V lost 5 bases, and 11 bases had no gene match. Germline values: CDR1 MGHDK, CDR2 SYGVNS. The CDR3 sequence: CASSSSSRGRGYTF. The CDR3 bases are TGTGCCAGCAGTTCCAGCAGTAGGGGGCGAGGCTACACCTTC.

This clonotype was observed at least ten times. The rearrangement links TRBV12-3 or TRBV12-4 to TRBJ1-5; D is ambiguous. Trimming stripped 5 bases from V and 4 bases from J, with 15 bases between. The CDR3 loop spans 15 amino acids. CDR3 sequence: CASSASRSFNQPQHF. For the CDR3, the DNA is TGTGCCAGCAGTGCCTCAAGGTCGTTTAATCAGCCCCAGCATTTT.

This clonotype was observed at least ten times. The chain links TRBV19 to TRBJ1-1; TRBD1 is a possible D gene (6 bases). V lost 1 base and J lost 0, with 9 bases in between. The CDR3 is 15 amino acids. The germline CDR1 and CDR2 sequences are LNHDA and SQIVND (reference sequence). CDR3 nucleotide sequence: TGTGCCAGTAGTATAGGAGACAGGATGAACACTGAAGCTTTCTTT. Amino acids: CASSIGDRMNTEAFF.

This clonotype came up many times. V gene TRBV7-9 combines with J gene TRBJ2-7, with 8 nucleotides matching TRBD2. V was pared by 3 bases and J by 0 bases, with 4 bases of the junction left unmatched. CDR1 and CDR2 from the germline V gene are SEHNR and FQNEAQ (reference sequence). This CDR3 has 15 residues. CDR3 in DNA: TGTGCCAGCAGCTTGCCGGGAGGGCGCTCCTACGAGCAGTACTTC. It yields the protein CASSLPGGRSYEQYF.

This clonotype has at least ten counts. This rearrangement joins TRBV2 to TRBJ2-1; the D gene is possibly TRBD2 (6 bases). Looked up from germline, CDR1 is SNHLY and CDR2 is FYNNEI. The CDR3 is made up of 14 amino acids. V gave up 10 bases and J gave up 4 bases, with 17 bases separating them. The CDR3 DNA reads as TGTGCCATCCTCTCCGGGACTCGGTACAATGAGCAGTTCTTC. Protein sequence: CAILSGTRYNEQFF.

This clonotype was observed a handful of times. The rearrangement uses TRBV5-6 and TRBJ2-3; D assignment may be TRBD1 or TRBD2 (5 bases each). V was pared by 4 bases and J by 2 bases, with 23 bases between. This CDR3 has 18 amino acids. Germline CDR1 and CDR2: SGHDT and YYEEEE. The CDR3 loop reads CASSQRGASWDFTDTQYF. The CDR3, as DNA: TGTGCCAGCAGCCAAAGAGGGGCTAGTTGGGATTTCACAGATACGCAGTATTTT.

This clonotype was counted many times. This chain connects TRBV28 to TRBJ1-2, with D uncertain. V shed 3 bases and J shed 0 bases, with 11 bases lying between them. Germline CDR1 is MDHEN and CDR2 is SYDVKM. The CDR3 runs to 15 residues. The CDR3, as DNA: TGTGCCAGCAGTTTGACGTTCAGCACTAACTATGGCTACACCTTC. Encoded protein: CASSLTFSTNYGYTF.

This clonotype was recorded at least ten times. This chain links TRBV3-1 with TRBJ2-7; TRBD2 matches 7 bases. Losses at the gene ends were 4 bases for V and 1 base for J; bases not matched to a gene: 16. Germline V CDR1 and CDR2: LGHDT, YNNKEL (reference sequence). This CDR3 is built from 18 residues. CDR3 DNA: TGTGCCAGCAGCCTCCGATCTTCACTAGCGACGCGTTCCTACGAGCAGTACTTC. Translation: CASSLRSSLATRSYEQYF.

A few counts support this clonotype. The V call is TRBV2, the J call TRBJ2-7; possibly TRBD2 for D (6 bases). The CDR3 is made up of 15 amino acids. The V end was cut by 6 bases, the J end by 0 bases, with 15 bases between. In germline, CDR1 is SNHLY, CDR2 FYNNEI. The CDR3 DNA reads TGTGCCAGCAGCCGCCGGGACTTTCGCTCCTACGAGCAGTACTTC. As protein: CASSRRDFRSYEQYF. The whole variable domain, filled in from reference TRBV2 and TRBJ2-7, reads EPEVTQTPSHQVTQMGQEVILRCVPISNHLYFYWYRQILGQKVEFLVSFYNNEISEKSEIFDDQFSVERPDGSNFTLKIRSTKLEDSAMYFCASSRRDFRSYEQYFGPGTRLTVT.